This record concerns one TCR beta chain sequence. Its antigen is undetermined. TCRdb ran MiXCR on the 5' RACE reads and lists one entry per CDR3 protein. The sample lists a few hundred thousand distinct CDR3 sequences; roughly 18% were seen once. These data are taken from a study of CD8 T cells in ankylosing spondylitis. Per germline, CDR1 GTSNPN and CDR2 SVGIG (reference sequence). The CDR3 is 13 amino acids. The V and J ends lost 0 bases and 6 bases respectively, with 9 bases between them. Study-wide results and limits: Seemingly distinctive of ankylosing spondylitis blood was a TCR beta motif formed by eight highly homologous variants.

The sequence was collected from a male donor with ankylosing spondylitis. This sequence joins TRBV30 and TRBJ1-5; no clear D. The sample taken for sequencing was blood, either unsorted or a sorted T cell fraction (not recorded which). CDR3 sequence: CAWSVEVAQPQHF. The CDR3 bases are TGTGCCTGGAGTGTAGAGGTCGCTCAGCCCCAGCATTTT.